The source of this T cell receptor (beta chain) is a study of CD8 T cells in ankylosing spondylitis (dated by TCRdb to about 2017). Turning to the overall study: To find TCR variants linked to disease, the study profiled T cell receptor beta repertoires in ankylosing spondylitis patients and healthy donors. The full study cohort was made up of under 30 ankylosing spondylitis patients and 108 healthy donors. Peripheral blood was sampled, and synovial fluid was also collected from ankylosing spondylitis patients.

For each ankylosing spondylitis patient, the synovial fluid sample was matched to a blood sample from that same patient. The germline V gene supplies CDR1 SNHLY and CDR2 FYNNEI. The CDR3, cysteine through phenylalanine, is 11 amino acids long. Only the CDR3 region is kept as DNA, spanning 33 bases read in frame from base 1. V and J are truncated by 6 bases and 3 bases respectively, leaving an intervening sequence of 4 bases. This clonotype was observed a handful of times. No antigen is known for it. The sample holds no much larger clone one base away, and base qualities are not on file. Overall study outcomes, separate from this receptor: A TCR beta motif made up of roughly eight highly homologous amino acid variants appeared to be characteristic of blood from ankylosing spondylitis patients. Some motif variants had previously been reported in the synovial fluid and blood of reactive arthritis patients, which suggests shared mechanisms of disease initiation. According to the report, matched synovial fluid samples from ankylosing spondylitis patients were significantly enriched for the disease-linked clones. A CD8+ phenotype was shown by the disease-linked clones, which were found at relatively low frequencies in peripheral blood.

Sequencing instrument: Illumina HiSeq 2500. Quantitative 5'-RACE with molecular barcodes was the method used to prepare the TCR beta libraries. The paper's data handling went like this. A new computational method based on a probabilistic model of VDJ rearrangement was used to identify disease-linked TCR variants. TCRdb reprocessed the public reads (quality trimming at Q25 with fastp, clone calling with MiXCR) and kept in-frame beta chains. Every CDR3 protein is listed once, alongside the most common genes and DNA of its rows. TCRdb's processing, not the authors', yielded these V and J calls. The sample contains about 140,000 distinct CDR3 sequences, roughly 8.3% of them found a single time. The ten top clones hold roughly 7.2% of the sample.

Sequences were obtained from synovial fluid, either unsorted or a sorted T cell fraction (not recorded which). The TCR comes from a male donor with ankylosing spondylitis. Recombination connected TRBV2 to TRBJ2-3; the D gene is not confidently resolved. In nucleotide form, the sequence is TGTGCCAGCAGGGGTACAGATACGCAGTATTTT. Its translation is CASRGTDTQYF. Where the CDR3 stops, the reference TRBV2 and TRBJ2-3 genes take over; the full variable domain is EPEVTQTPSHQVTQMGQEVILRCVPISNHLYFYWYRQILGQKVEFLVSFYNNEISEKSEIFDDQFSVERPDGSNFTLKIRSTKLEDSAMYFCASRGTDTQYFGPGTRLTVL.